This TCR beta chain is from a study of HIV-infected patients and healthy controls (dated by TCRdb to between 2012 and 2015). About the study as a whole: CD4 counts rose modestly but significantly in about 85% of the 16 patients after three months of therapy, yet stayed below normal ranges. CD8 counts showed no consistent shift during early therapy, whereas the CD4:CD8 ratio rose slightly. An undetectable viral load was attained by 11 of 16 patients by the second bleed and by all patients after a further year of therapy. Relative to controls, total CDR3 counts per chain did not differ significantly, and patients lacked overall T-cell lymphocytopenia. The study asked whether deep sequencing of the TCR repertoire from small blood samples of HIV patients could detect immune perturbation and reconstitution. What the authors observed across the whole study: By Jaccard index and by the count of highly shared sequences, healthy controls shared more CDR3s between individuals than HIV+ patients did. MAIT cell alpha-chain CDR3s were found at high frequency in healthy controls but were severely depleted in HIV+ repertoires. The dynamics of distinct T-cell subpopulations could not be separated, and sequencing depth was restricted, because whole blood was used. Unequal numbers of distinct sequences between patients and controls complicated comparisons, and size-matching overweighted rare events from HIV-infected data. In HIV-infected patients, the apparent post-therapy recovery of the Gini index was not replicated in size-matched repertoire data. Compared with untreated HIV+ repertoires, healthy control repertoires had roughly threefold more distinct CDR3s and higher Shannon diversity. During therapy, a significant decrease in frequency was seen for HIV-associated CDR3s, whereas no significant change was found for CMV-associated CDR3s, although most of them became more frequent. Slight age and sex profile differences between the study cohorts did not explain the observed diversity differences. Oligoclonality may be reflected in the significantly higher mean Gini indices of HIV-infected repertoires compared with controls. Eight alpha and eight beta V genes showed significantly different mean usage between HIV-infected patients and controls. Processing included only sixteen HIV-infected individuals, and this was regarded by the authors as a major limit on how widely the findings apply. The pairing of alpha and beta chains was not determined in the samples. Donor HLA types were not determined in the study.

This clonotype was seen at least ten times. No cognate antigen has been identified for it. Base quality data are lacking; no much larger clone is found one base away. Roughly 0.55 ug RNA was reverse transcribed with SuperScript III using primers against the alpha and beta constant regions. Separate libraries for the alpha and beta chains were generated through chain-specific third strand synthesis that incorporated multiplexing indices. To avoid primer bias, the protocol used one single primer pair to amplify every rearrangement within a chain, and the protocol also attached molecular barcodes to each cDNA molecule. Purified cDNA was ligated with T4 RNA Ligase 1 onto a 5' RACE adapter bearing a random hexamer and the SP2 sequencing primer site. Second strand synthesis was performed with Phusion polymerase and primed from the SP2 site, and slow temperature ramps were applied to favor optimal annealing. Each molecule's 12-nucleotide barcode consisted of two random hexamer sequences, both added before amplification and joined together. P5 and P7 adapter elements plus a second index were added in a short first PCR, which was followed by a roughly 25-cycle amplification PCR with P5s and P7 primers. The libraries went through roughly 28 PCR cycles in total, were quantified on a Qubit, were sized on a Bioanalyzer, and were diluted to around 4 nM. Sequencing of the normalized libraries was performed on an Illumina MiSeq with 2 x 250 paired-end kits. Into around 9.9 ul Tris-Cl, the reverse transcription reactions were eluted following cleanup on MinElute columns. Adapter ligations were incubated for approximately 25 hours at 16 degrees C and subsequently purified with AMPure XP beads at a 1:1 ratio. In the authors' own workflow: Demultiplexed FASTQ files were processed with a modified Decombinator by which V, J, insert and barcode information was output. Sequences that shared a barcode but differed from the dominant sequence were treated as errors and discarded, and barcodes were clustered at Levenshtein distance 3 and counted to estimate the original cDNA molecules. The R packages ineq, vegan, igraph and RCytoscape were used for downstream analyses, with IMGT nomenclature and CDR3 definitions applied. To avoid skew from clonal expansion, each TCR was counted once, and V gene usage was computed over distinct sequences. Whenever two unique CDR3 amino acid sequences within a donor differed by a single Levenshtein edit, similarity networks linked them. Published HIV-specific CDR3s (92 alpha, 600 to 800 beta) and CMV-specific CDR3s (under 14 alpha, over 200 beta) were assembled and queried against the repertoires. It was shown by random subsampling to size-matched repertoires that the decreased diversity of patients was not caused by their lower sequence numbers. TCRdb trimmed public reads at Q25 via fastp, called clones via MiXCR and kept in-frame beta chains. Every CDR3 protein is listed once, alongside the most common genes and DNA of its rows. The V and J calls, along with clone size, are taken from TCRdb and not from the paper's own processing. This sample gives 7,500 to 10,000 distinct CDR3 sequences in total; 8% of them show up just once. About 31% of the sample comes from the top ten.

The CDR3, from cysteine to phenylalanine, totals 15 residues. Only CDR3 DNA remains: 45 bases, in frame from the first base. V is pruned by 1 base and J by 4 bases, leaving 7 bases of the junction without a gene match. For CDR1 and CDR2, the germline V gene (reference sequence) lists SGHKS and YYEKEE. Whole blood was used without fractionating the cells, so the repertoire represented all peripheral T cells without sorting. For RNA extraction, a 2.5 ml sample of peripheral blood was drawn into Tempus tubes. The study enrolled HIV-infected adults who had not yet received antiretroviral therapy and were about to begin treatment, and it processed the first sixteen eligible patients. Enrollment excluded patients who had febrile or AIDS-related illness, tumors, hepatitis B or C coinfection, immunomodulatory therapy, recent vaccination or treatment interruptions. Residual genomic DNA was removed with the TURBO-DNase kit and globin mRNA was depleted with GLOBINclear. Pretreatment blood was drawn from HIV-infected patients immediately prior to the initiation of antiretroviral therapy.

The starting material was blood, obtained before antiretroviral therapy. The rearrangement joined TRBV5-5 to TRBJ2-5; TRBD2 matches 7 bases in the middle. The sequence came from an adult with HIV infection. The donor label of this sample is uncertain. The encoded CDR3 is CASSLLGGFGETQYF. DNA sequence: TGTGCCAGCAGCTTGCTCGGGGGGTTCGGAGAGACCCAGTACTTC.